These 5 T cell receptor beta chains came from one sample sequenced in a study of blood T cell repertoires in COVID-19. Generated by immunoSEQ multiplex PCR, the TCRdb table keeps only in-frame clones and is missing some. In the table there are about 59,000 clones, about 93% of which are singletons. Sample: peripheral blood. Receptors were obtained from a man aged 80 or over with acute or convalescent COVID-19.

This clone turned up a few times. The chain links TRBV5-4 to TRBJ2-5, with 7 positions matching TRBD2. CDR1 and CDR2 (germline): SGHNT, YYREEE (reference sequence). The CDR3 runs to 15 residues. The ends lost 4 bases at V and 2 bases at J; junction bases unmatched: 8. CDR3 bases: TGTGCCAGCAGCACCCGGGGAGGGGCACAAGAGACCCAGTACTTC. The encoded protein is CASSTRGGAQETQYF.

The chain recombines TRBV3-1 (or the pseudogene TRBV3-2) with TRBJ2-5; TRBD2 is a possible D gene (6 bases). Per germline, CDR1 LGHDT and CDR2 YNNKEL (reference sequence). With 3 bases removed from V and 5 bases from J, the gap between germline ends came to 16 bases. There are 15 residues in the CDR3. The CDR3 sequence: CASSQEGRTWETQYF. The CDR3 nucleotides are TGTGCCAGCAGCCAGGAGGGGCGGACTTGGGAGACCCAGTACTTC.

The rearrangement uses TRBV4-2 and TRBJ2-7, with TRBD2 matching 10 bases. Trimming removed 0 bases from V and 6 bases from J; junction bases left unmatched: 8. Germline values: CDR1 LGHNA, CDR2 YNFKEQ. This CDR3 region has 16 residues. The CDR3 loop is CASSQDPAGGLSEQYF. The CDR3 nucleotides are TGTGCCAGCAGCCAAGACCCAGCGGGGGGGCTATCCGAGCAGTACTTC.

This clone was picked up one time. The sample holds other DNA sequences that translate to the same CDR3. The CDR3 is CSARQGAEAFF. The CDR3 nucleotides read TGCAGTGCCCGACAGGGCGCTGAAGCTTTCTTT. This sequence joins TRBV20-1 and TRBJ1-1; the match to TRBD1 covers 7 bases. The junction had 4 bases not matched to a gene; V was cut back by 6 bases and J by 6 bases. Germline lookup yields CDR1 DFQATT and CDR2 SNEGSKA (reference sequence). The length of the CDR3 is 11 residues.

This chain joins TRBV10-3 and TRBJ2-6; 7 nucleotides align to TRBD1. The CDR3 is 17 residues long. The trim removed 5 bases at V and 0 bases at J, leaving 7 bases unmatched. Looked up from germline, CDR1 is ENHRY and CDR2 is SYGVKD. CDR3 protein: CAISLQGPPSGANVLTF. CDR3 DNA: TGTGCCATCAGTCTACAGGGGCCCCCCTCTGGGGCCAACGTCCTGACTTTC.